This T cell receptor beta chain is drawn from a study of T cells in Graves' hyperthyroidism and ophthalmopathy. General observations from the study: Within blood appeared most thyroid clonotypes that had expanded above 0.001.

The sample holds a few counts of this clonotype. Its specificity is not known. From RNA transcripts, TCR beta CDR3 regions were amplified. HTBI primers were the set used in a first-round RT-PCR of the TCR CDR3. TCRdb fed the multiplex PCR reads into MiXCR, producing one record per CDR3 protein. The sample shows roughly 700,000 distinct CDR3 sequences, approximately 15% of them seen only once. Germline V gives CDR1 SGHVS, CDR2 FQNEAQ. V was cut by 5 bases and J by 5 bases, with 18 bases left in between. This CDR3 has 15 amino acids. The clonotype originates from a woman in her late teens or twenties with Graves' hyperthyroidism. What was sequenced was blood. J is TRBJ1-1 and V is TRBV7-8; maybe TRBD1 (6 bases). The CDR3 DNA is TGTGCCAGCAGCCTCCTTCAGGGGCTCCGGACTGAAGCTTTCTTT. The encoded protein is CASSLLQGLRTEAFF.